The rows below give T cell receptor beta chains drawn from one sample of a study of blood T cells in healthy people across ages. Using its own MiXCR run on the 5' RACE reads, TCRdb lists one record per CDR3 protein. The table records 1.5 million to 2 million distinct CDR3 sequences, about 50% of them present only once. Sequencing was performed on blood. These receptors all come from a woman in her thirties or forties in good health. Each CDR3 is given with its conserved first and last residue. A D gene is named only where the DNA matches it firmly. Not every row has a clone size; where given, it reads once, few, many or a size class.

cdr3_aa,cdr3_nt,d_call,v_call,j_call,clone_size
CASSLTDIRTDTQYF,TGTGCCAGCAGCCTTACGGACATTCGCACAGATACGCAGTATTTT,-,TRBV9,TRBJ2-3,-
CASSTTGPLTEAFF,TGCGCCAGCAGCACGACAGGGCCCCTCACTGAAGCTTTCTTT,TRBD1,TRBV5-1,TRBJ1-1,-
CASRAGNTNVLTF,TGTGCCAGCAGGGCCGGGAATACCAACGTCCTGACTTTC,-,TRBV9,TRBJ2-6,-
CVSRYCGEETQYF,TGTGTCAGCAGGTACTGCGGGGAAGAGACCCAGTACTTC,-,TRBV3-1,TRBJ2-5,once
CASSGLAAGEQYF,TGTGCCAGCAGTGGACTAGCCGCGGGCGAGCAGTACTTC,TRBD2,TRBV12-3/TRBV12-4,TRBJ2-7,few
CASSLAGAAEKLFF,TGTGCCAGCAGCTTAGCCGGGGCAGCAGAAAAACTGTTTTTT,-,TRBV7-9,TRBJ1-4,-
CASSLGTGKVGYEQYF,TGCGCCAGCAGCTTGGGGACAGGGAAGGTCGGATACGAGCAGTACTTC,TRBD1,TRBV5-1,TRBJ2-7,few
CASSPLRMGQGPNGYTF,TGTGCCAGCAGCCCCCTCAGAATGGGACAGGGGCCTAATGGCTACACCTTC,TRBD1,TRBV7-2,TRBJ1-2,-
CASSLGGTSGANVLTF,TGCGCCAGCAGCTTGGGAGGAACCTCTGGGGCCAACGTCCTGACTTTC,-,TRBV5-1,TRBJ2-6,few
CASSPRDRGIADTQYF,TGTGCCAGCAGTCCCCGGGACAGGGGGATCGCAGATACGCAGTATTTT,TRBD1,TRBV27,TRBJ2-3,few
CSARVGSGGAGSYEQYF,TGCAGTGCTAGAGTAGGTAGCGGGGGGGCTGGATCCTACGAGCAGTACTTC,TRBD2,TRBV20-1,TRBJ2-7,-
CASSYSRQGLSSGANVLTF,TGTGCCAGCAGTTACTCGAGACAGGGGCTCAGCTCTGGGGCCAACGTCCTGACTTTC,TRBD1,TRBV6-5,TRBJ2-6,few
CSVEPGQGYFTDTQYF,TGCAGCGTTGAACCCGGACAGGGCTATTTCACAGATACGCAGTATTTT,TRBD1,TRBV29-1,TRBJ2-3,-
CASSQGQSLGTDTQYF,TGTGCCAGCAGCCAAGGACAGTCCTTAGGCACAGATACGCAGTATTTT,-,TRBV14,TRBJ2-3,-
CSAVGTLNYGYTF,TGCAGCGCCGTCGGGACCCTCAACTATGGCTACACCTTC,-,TRBV29-1,TRBJ1-2,few
CATTKSSHVTDTQYF,TGCGCCACCACAAAGAGCTCGCACGTCACAGATACGCAGTATTTT,-,TRBV5-1,TRBJ2-3,few
CSASRREGVIYGYTF,TGCAGTGCTAGCCGACGGGAGGGAGTGATCTATGGCTACACCTTC,-,TRBV20-1,TRBJ1-2,-
CASSQEFTGPQETQYF,TGTGCCAGCAGCCAAGAATTTACGGGCCCCCAAGAGACCCAGTACTTC,-,TRBV4-2,TRBJ2-5,-
CASSTQGGMQYF,TGCGCCAGCAGCACACAGGGAGGGATGCAGTACTTC,-,TRBV5-1,TRBJ2-7,once
CASSSPGTSGVQTQYF,TGTGCCAGCAGTTCCCCCGGGACTAGCGGGGTGCAGACCCAGTACTTC,TRBD2,TRBV28,TRBJ2-5,-
CASSLDGGRNQPQHF,TGCGCCAGCAGCTTGGACGGGGGTAGGAATCAGCCCCAGCATTTT,-,TRBV5-1,TRBJ1-5,few
CASSPSGGYGSNEQYF,TGTGCCAGCAGTCCTAGCGGGGGTTACGGGAGTAATGAGCAGTACTTC,TRBD2,TRBV12-3/TRBV12-4,TRBJ2-5,few
CATEDRADYGYTF,TGCGCCACCGAGGACAGGGCGGACTATGGCTACACCTTC,TRBD1,TRBV5-1,TRBJ1-2,-
CATSDPGQGLREQFF,TGTGCCACCAGTGATCCGGGACAGGGATTGCGTGAGCAGTTCTTC,TRBD1,TRBV24-1,TRBJ2-1,few
CASSHLLAGVTYEQYF,TGCGCCAGCAGCCACTTACTAGCGGGGGTTACCTACGAGCAGTACTTC,TRBD2,TRBV4-1,TRBJ2-7,-
CASSLVRRTTNEKLFF,TGTGCCAGCAGCTTAGTGCGGAGGACAACTAATGAAAAACTGTTTTTT,-,TRBV7-8,TRBJ1-4,many
CATSDAGPPNTQYF,TGTGCCACCAGTGATGCGGGGCCGCCCAATACGCAGTATTTT,-,TRBV24-1,TRBJ2-3,-
CASVGLVSADTQYF,TGTGCCAGCGTGGGACTAGTGTCTGCGGATACGCAGTATTTT,TRBD2,TRBV6-2/TRBV6-3,TRBJ2-3,few
CASSQVAGPLSYEQYF,TGCGCCAGCAGCCAAGTGGCGGGGCCACTCTCCTACGAGCAGTACTTC,-,TRBV4-3,TRBJ2-7,few
CASSARGRNEQYF,TGTGCCAGCAGTGCCAGGGGGCGAAACGAGCAGTACTTC,TRBD1,TRBV25-1,TRBJ2-7,-
CASSLDREHYGYTF,TGTGCCAGCAGCTTAGACAGGGAACACTATGGCTACACCTTC,-,TRBV7-8,TRBJ1-2,-
CASVPDSRLGNEQYF,TGTGCCAGCGTTCCTGACAGTCGACTTGGGAACGAGCAGTACTTC,-,TRBV6-2/TRBV6-3,TRBJ2-7,-
CASSWGKGWQETQYF,TGTGCCAGCAGTTGGGGGAAGGGGTGGCAAGAGACCCAGTACTTC,-,TRBV28,TRBJ2-5,-
CASSLDGGGISTQYF,TGTGCCAGCAGTTTAGATGGCGGGGGGATTTCGACGCAGTATTTT,TRBD2,TRBV12-3/TRBV12-4,TRBJ2-3,-
CASSSVGQGEYGYTF,TGTGCCAGCAGCTCGGTCGGACAGGGGGAGTATGGCTACACCTTC,TRBD1,TRBV7-9,TRBJ1-2,-
CASSLAGTLKETQYF,TGCGCTAGCAGCTTGGCCGGGACCTTAAAAGAGACCCAGTACTTC,-,TRBV5-1,TRBJ2-5,few
CASSQGIRSPLHF,TGTGCCAGCAGCCAGGGCATTCGATCACCCCTCCACTTT,-,TRBV6-5,TRBJ1-6,-
CASSAGLALADTQYF,TGTGCCAGCAGCGCGGGACTAGCGTTGGCAGATACGCAGTATTTT,TRBD2,TRBV9,TRBJ2-3,-
CSAESIGGALDTQYF,TGCAGTGCAGAATCTATCGGGGGGGCGTTAGATACGCAGTATTTT,TRBD2,TRBV20-1,TRBJ2-3,few
CASSVPREAYNEQFF,TGTGCCAGCAGCGTACCGCGGGAGGCGTACAATGAGCAGTTCTTC,TRBD2,TRBV9,TRBJ2-1,few
CASSEEVNRGWSPLHF,TGTGCCAGCAGTGAAGAAGTTAACAGGGGGTGGTCACCCCTCCACTTT,TRBD1,TRBV6-1,TRBJ1-6,once
CASSLVRDAGANVLTF,TGTGCCAGCAGCTTAGTGAGGGACGCTGGGGCCAACGTCCTGACTTTC,-,TRBV7-2,TRBJ2-6,-
CSVERGGLDEQYF,TGCAGCGTTGAAAGGGGGGGCCTAGACGAGCAGTACTTC,-,TRBV29-1,TRBJ2-7,-